This record looks at one TCR beta chain sequence and its context. Produced via immunoSEQ multiplex PCR; TCRdb's table is partial and in-frame only. Of roughly 40,000 clones in the sample, 75% to 90% were seen once. This record comes from a study of OX40 agonist ivuxolimab in advanced cancers. The CDR3 is 14 amino acids. Germline assignment: CDR1 MNHNS and CDR2 SASEGT. Trimming took 2 bases from V and 3 from J, leaving 8 bases between them. Sequences were derived from CD4+ or CD8+ T cells sorted from blood, sampled in a trial of the OX40 agonist ivuxolimab. The TCR was taken from an adult with an advanced solid tumor such as melanoma, head and neck, liver or kidney cancer. The gene calls are TRBV6-1 and TRBJ2-4; possibly TRBD1 for D (6 bases). The CDR3 nucleotides are TGTGCCAGCAGTGAACAGGGGCACAAAAACATTCAGTACTTC. This codes for CASSEQGHKNIQYF.